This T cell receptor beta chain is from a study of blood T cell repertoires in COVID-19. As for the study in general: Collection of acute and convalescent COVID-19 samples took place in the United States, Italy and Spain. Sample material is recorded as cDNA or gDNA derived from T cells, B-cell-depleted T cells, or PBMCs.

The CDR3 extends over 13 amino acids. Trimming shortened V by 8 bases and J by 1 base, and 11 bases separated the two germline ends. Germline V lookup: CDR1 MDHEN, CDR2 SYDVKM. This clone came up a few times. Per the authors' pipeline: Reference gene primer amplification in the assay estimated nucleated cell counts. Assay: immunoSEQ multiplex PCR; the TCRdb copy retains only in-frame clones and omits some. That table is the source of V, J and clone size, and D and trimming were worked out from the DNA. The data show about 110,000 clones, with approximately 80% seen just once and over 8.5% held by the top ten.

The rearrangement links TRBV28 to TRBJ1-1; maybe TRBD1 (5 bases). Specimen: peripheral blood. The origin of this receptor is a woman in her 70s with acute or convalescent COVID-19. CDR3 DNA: TGTGCCAGCCTGGGTACAGGGAACACTGAAGCTTTCTTT. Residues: CASLGTGNTEAFF.